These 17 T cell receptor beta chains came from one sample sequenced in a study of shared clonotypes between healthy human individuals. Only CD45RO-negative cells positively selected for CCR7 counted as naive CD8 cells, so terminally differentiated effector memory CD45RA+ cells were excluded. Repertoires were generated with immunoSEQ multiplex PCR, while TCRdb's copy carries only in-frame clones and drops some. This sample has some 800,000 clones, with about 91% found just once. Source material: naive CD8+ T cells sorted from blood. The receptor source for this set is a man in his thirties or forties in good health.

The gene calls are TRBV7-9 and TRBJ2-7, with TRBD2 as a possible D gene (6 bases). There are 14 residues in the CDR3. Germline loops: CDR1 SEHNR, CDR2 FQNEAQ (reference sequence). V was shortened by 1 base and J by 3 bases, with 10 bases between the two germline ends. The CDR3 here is CASSLGPGDYEQYF. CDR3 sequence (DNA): TGTGCCAGCAGCTTAGGGCCGGGGGACTACGAGCAGTACTTC.

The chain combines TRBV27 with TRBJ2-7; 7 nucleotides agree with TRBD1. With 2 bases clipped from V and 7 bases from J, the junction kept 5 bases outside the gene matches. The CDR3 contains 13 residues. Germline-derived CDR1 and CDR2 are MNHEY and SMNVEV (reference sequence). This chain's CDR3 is CASSLDRAREQYF. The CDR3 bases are TGTGCCAGCAGTTTAGACAGGGCGAGGGAGCAGTACTTC.

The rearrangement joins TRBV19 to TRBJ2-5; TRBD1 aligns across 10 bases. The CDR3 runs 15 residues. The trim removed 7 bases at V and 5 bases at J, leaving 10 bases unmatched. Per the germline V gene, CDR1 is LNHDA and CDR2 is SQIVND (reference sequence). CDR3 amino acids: CASMDVGTGEETQYF. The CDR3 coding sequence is TGTGCCAGTATGGACGTTGGGACAGGGGAGGAGACCCAGTACTTC.

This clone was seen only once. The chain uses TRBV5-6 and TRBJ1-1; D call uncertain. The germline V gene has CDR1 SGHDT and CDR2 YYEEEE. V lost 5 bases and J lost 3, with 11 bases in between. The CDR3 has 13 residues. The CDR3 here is CASRPLEHTEAFF. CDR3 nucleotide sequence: TGTGCCAGCAGGCCTCTTGAGCACACTGAAGCTTTCTTT.

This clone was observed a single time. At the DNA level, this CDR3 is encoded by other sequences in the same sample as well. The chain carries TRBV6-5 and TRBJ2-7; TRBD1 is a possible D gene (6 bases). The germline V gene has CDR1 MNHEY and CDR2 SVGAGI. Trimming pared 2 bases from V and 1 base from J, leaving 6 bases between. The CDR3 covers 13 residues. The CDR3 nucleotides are TGTGCCAGCAGTTACGGACAGTCCTACGAGCAGTACTTC. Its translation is CASSYGQSYEQYF.

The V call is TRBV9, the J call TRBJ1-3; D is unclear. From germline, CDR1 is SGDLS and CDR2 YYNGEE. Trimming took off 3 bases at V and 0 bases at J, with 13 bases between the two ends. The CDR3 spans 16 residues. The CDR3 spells CASSDSDGDSGNTIYF. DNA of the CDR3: TGTGCCAGCAGCGATTCGGACGGAGACTCTGGAAACACCATATATTTT.

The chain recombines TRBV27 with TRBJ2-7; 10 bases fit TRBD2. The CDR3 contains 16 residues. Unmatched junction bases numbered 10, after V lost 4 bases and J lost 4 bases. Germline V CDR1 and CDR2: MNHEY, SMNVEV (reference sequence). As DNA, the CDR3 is TGTGCCAGCAGTTCGGAATCTAGCGGGAGTCTTTACGAGCAGTACTTC. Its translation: CASSSESSGSLYEQYF.

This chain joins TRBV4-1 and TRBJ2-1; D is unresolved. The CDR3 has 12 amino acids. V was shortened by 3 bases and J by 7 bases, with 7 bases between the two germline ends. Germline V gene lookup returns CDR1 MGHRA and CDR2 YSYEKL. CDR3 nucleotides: TGCGCCAGCAGCCATTCGAGGAATGAGCAGTTCTTC. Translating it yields CASSHSRNEQFF.

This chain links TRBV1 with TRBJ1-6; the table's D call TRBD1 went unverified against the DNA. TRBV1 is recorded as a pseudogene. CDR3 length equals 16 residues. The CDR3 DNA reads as TGCACCAGCAGCCAAGATCCGACAGGGGAAAATTCACCCCTCCACTTT. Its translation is CTSSQDPTGENSPLHF.

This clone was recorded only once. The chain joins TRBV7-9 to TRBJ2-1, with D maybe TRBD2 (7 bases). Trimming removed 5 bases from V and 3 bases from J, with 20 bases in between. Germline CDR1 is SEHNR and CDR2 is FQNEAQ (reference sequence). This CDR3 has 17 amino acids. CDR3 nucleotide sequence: TGTGCCAGCAGCCCTAGGGGGGGACACCTGAACTACAATGAGCAGTTCTTC. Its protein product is CASSPRGGHLNYNEQFF.

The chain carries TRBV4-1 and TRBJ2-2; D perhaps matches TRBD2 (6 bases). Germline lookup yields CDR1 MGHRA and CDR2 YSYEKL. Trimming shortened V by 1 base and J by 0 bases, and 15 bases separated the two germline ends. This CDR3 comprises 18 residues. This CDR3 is CASSQGGAGTSNTGELFF. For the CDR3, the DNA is TGCGCCAGCAGCCAAGGGGGAGCCGGGACTTCGAACACCGGGGAGCTGTTTTTT.

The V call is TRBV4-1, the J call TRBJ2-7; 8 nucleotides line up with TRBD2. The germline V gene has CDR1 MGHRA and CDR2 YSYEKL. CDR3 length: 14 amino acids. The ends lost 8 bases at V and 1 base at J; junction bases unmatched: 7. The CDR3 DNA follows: TGCGCCAGCTCAAGCGGGAGTAATTCCTACGAGCAGTACTTC. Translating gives CASSSGSNSYEQYF.

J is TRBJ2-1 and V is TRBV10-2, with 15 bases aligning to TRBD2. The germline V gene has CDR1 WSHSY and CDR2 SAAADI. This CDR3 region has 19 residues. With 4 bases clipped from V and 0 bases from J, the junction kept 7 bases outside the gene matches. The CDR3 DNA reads TGCGCCAGCAGTGGGGAAGGGACTAGCGGGAGGTACTCCTACAATGAGCAGTTCTTC. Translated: CASSGEGTSGRYSYNEQFF.

CDR3 residues: CASSPTGLNTGELFF. CDR3 nucleotides: TGCGCCAGCAGTCCCACAGGGCTCAACACCGGGGAGCTGTTTTTT. The V call is TRBV4-1, the J call TRBJ2-2; perhaps TRBD1 as D (6 bases). Trimming took off 6 bases at V and 2 bases at J, with 13 bases between the two ends. The CDR3 is 15 residues long. Germline assignment: CDR1 MGHRA and CDR2 YSYEKL.

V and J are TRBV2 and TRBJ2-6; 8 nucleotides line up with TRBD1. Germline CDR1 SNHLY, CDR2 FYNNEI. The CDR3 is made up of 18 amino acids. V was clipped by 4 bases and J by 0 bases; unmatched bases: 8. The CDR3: CASSAQDRVFSGANVLTF. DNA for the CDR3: TGTGCCAGCAGTGCGCAGGACAGGGTGTTCTCTGGGGCCAACGTCCTGACTTTC.

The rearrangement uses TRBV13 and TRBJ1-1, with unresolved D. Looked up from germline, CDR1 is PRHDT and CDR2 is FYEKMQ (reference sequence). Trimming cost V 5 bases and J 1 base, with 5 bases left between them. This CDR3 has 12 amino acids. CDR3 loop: CASSQWNTEAFF. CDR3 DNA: TGTGCCAGCAGCCAGTGGAACACTGAAGCTTTCTTT. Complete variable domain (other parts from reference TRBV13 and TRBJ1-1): AAGVIQSPRHLIKEKRETATLKCYPIPRHDTVYWYQQGPGQDPQFLISFYEKMQSDKGSIPDRFSAQQFSDYHSELNMSSLELGDSALYFCASSQWNTEAFFGQGTRLTVV.

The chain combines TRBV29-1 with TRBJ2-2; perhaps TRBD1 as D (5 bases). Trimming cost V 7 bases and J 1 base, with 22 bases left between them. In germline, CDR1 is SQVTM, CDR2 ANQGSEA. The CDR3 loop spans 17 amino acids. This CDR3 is CSARGFGQGRNTGELFF. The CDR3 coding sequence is TGCAGCGCCCGTGGCTTTGGGCAGGGTAGGAACACCGGGGAGCTGTTTTTT.